Listed below are T cell receptor beta chains from one sample, sequenced in a study of blood T cell repertoires in COVID-19. Assay: immunoSEQ multiplex PCR; the TCRdb copy retains only in-frame clones and omits some. The sample lists tens of thousands of clones; over 70% were seen once. The source material was peripheral blood. The receptors derive from a man over 45 with active or convalescent COVID-19. Each CDR3 is given with its conserved first and last residue. Fields, in order: J gene, V gene, CDR3 protein.

TRBJ2-5	TRBV5-5	CASSSFSGGPATQYF
TRBJ2-5	TRBV7-6	CASSLDSPGGETQYF
TRBJ2-5	TRBV19	CASSTTSGGGETQYF
TRBJ2-7	TRBV7-6	CASSPDRGEQYF
TRBJ2-3	TRBV7-3	CASSSRAGAVDTQYF
TRBJ1-6	TRBV6-6	CASSPRTENSPLHF
TRBJ1-5	TRBV2	CASRVGQGASQPQHF
TRBJ2-6	TRBV27	CASSWDRTFSGANVLTF
TRBJ2-1	TRBV1	CTSSQDWGGSSYNEQFF
TRBJ1-1	TRBV12-3/TRBV12-4	CASSLSRYTEAFF
TRBJ1-4	TRBV18	CASSPRQGTNEKLFF
TRBJ1-1	TRBV6-5	CASSYERVSTEAFF
TRBJ2-7	TRBV5-1	CASSLAGTAAVDEQYF
TRBJ2-3	TRBV15	CATSRDRAASGGIDTQYF
TRBJ2-5	TRBV15	CATARGGKETQYF
TRBJ1-5	TRBV5-6	CASSLYTGGNQPQHF
TRBJ1-1	TRBV4-3	CASNNKGVTEAFF
TRBJ2-5	TRBV11-2	CASSVGTSGETQYF
TRBJ1-5	TRBV7-5	CARSSQVPSNQPQHF
TRBJ1-5	TRBV19	CASSIVGPGRPQHF
TRBJ2-4	TRBV10-2	CASSGFGEGIQYF
TRBJ2-6	TRBV7-8	CASSLGVFGANVLTF
TRBJ2-7	TRBV18	CASSLTQGPSDEQYF
TRBJ1-1	TRBV19	CASSSYRGFTEAFF
TRBJ1-1	TRBV14	CASSRNRVIGTEAFF
TRBJ2-7	TRBV5-6	CASSLYLYEQYF
TRBJ2-3	TRBV19	CASSGAGSPRFTDTQYF
TRBJ1-1	TRBV5-1	CASSQQGGGTEAFF
TRBJ2-3	TRBV11-2	CASSLSPSVGLPTDTQYF
TRBJ1-1	TRBV5-1	CASRPGGRGTYTEAFF
TRBJ1-6	TRBV19	CASSIGTGSSPLHF
TRBJ2-3	TRBV5-1	CASSTGTGLNTDTQYF
TRBJ2-3	TRBV7-2	CASSLGGLAYTDTQYF